This note documents a single TCR beta chain sequence. Seattle enrolled patients during active infection and tracked them longitudinally. Looked up from germline, CDR1 is SGHRS and CDR2 is YFSETQ. The CDR3 runs 15 residues. V trimming: 1 base; J trimming: 8 bases; junction bases outside the gene matches: 5. Only in-frame clones appear in the TCRdb table, and some are missing; sequencing was by immunoSEQ multiplex PCR. The data hold fewer than 250,000 clones, with just over 85% observed a single time. The sample comes from a study of blood T cell repertoires in COVID-19. Study background: From the United States, Italy and Spain came samples of acute and convalescent COVID-19. Sources were T cells, B-cell-depleted T cells, or PBMCs; the material itself was cDNA or gDNA.

The V and J genes are TRBV5-1 and TRBJ2-1; TRBD2 agrees at 11 bases. The sequenced sample was peripheral blood. The TCR sequence derives from a man aged 45 to 65 with COVID-19, enrolled during active disease. DNA of the CDR3: TGCGCCAGCAGCTTGAATAGCGGGAGGGGCGATGAGCAGTTCTTC. This sequence encodes CASSLNSGRGDEQFF.